Following are 24 T cell receptor beta chains from one sample sequenced in a study of T cell repertoires in cytomegalovirus infection. TCRdb reanalysed the reads using MiXCR and keeps one entry per CDR3 protein. The data contain roughly 570,000 distinct CDR3 sequences, about 40% of them singletons. No antigen has been assigned to these receptors. The sample here was cultured PBMCs, taken from culture after CMV antigen stimulation. These receptors were obtained from a human donor in good health (CMV status not recorded). Some clones in this sample may be carry-over from other donors' samples.

This clonotype was detected only once. V usage is TRBV27 and J usage is TRBJ2-1; TRBD2 agrees at 11 bases. Germline trimming cut 8 bases from V and 9 bases from J; bases unmatched to any gene: 12. This CDR3 region has 15 residues. The germline CDR1 and CDR2 sequences are MNHEY and SMNVEV (reference sequence). CDR3 nucleotide sequence: TGTGCCAGCTACCGACTAGCGGGGCCGCTCAGTGAGCAGTTCTTC. Protein: CASYRLAGPLSEQFF.

V gene TRBV6-6 combines with J gene TRBJ2-3; D may correspond to TRBD1 or TRBD2 (5 bases each). The CDR3 covers 16 residues. Trimming took off 9 bases at V and 0 bases at J, with 19 bases between the two ends. CDR1 is MNHNY, CDR2 SVGAGI, per germline (reference sequence). The CDR3 coding sequence is TGTGCCAGTACAGGCACCGGGGCCTCTAGCACAGATACGCAGTATTTT. This encodes CASTGTGASSTDTQYF.

This chain uses TRBV19 with TRBJ1-2, with a tentative D call TRBD1 (5 bases). Per germline, CDR1 LNHDA and CDR2 SQIVND (reference sequence). V shed 3 bases and J shed 2 bases, with 7 bases lying between them. The CDR3 runs 13 residues. CDR3: CASSMWGNYGYTF. The CDR3 DNA reads TGTGCCAGTAGTATGTGGGGGAACTATGGCTACACCTTC.

CDR3 protein: CASTLTSLETQYF. In DNA, the CDR3 is TGTGCCAGCACCCTGACTAGCCTGGAGACCCAGTACTTC. J is TRBJ2-5 and V is TRBV6-2 or TRBV6-3, with 7 bases aligning to TRBD2. V lost 7 bases and J lost 5; bases outside the gene matches: 7. From germline, CDR1 is MNHEY and CDR2 SVGEGT. The length of the CDR3 is 13 residues.

This sequence joins TRBV7-2 and TRBJ2-7, with TRBD2 as a possible D gene (7 bases). This CDR3 is 13 amino acids long. The V gene's germline CDR1 is SGHTA and CDR2 FQGNSA. Trimming removed 2 bases from V and 4 bases from J, with 9 bases in between. CDR3 protein: CASSLKGGYEQYF. In nucleotides, the CDR3 is TGTGCCAGCAGCTTAAAGGGGGGGTACGAGCAGTACTTC.

This clonotype was counted a few times. The genes are TRBV27 and TRBJ1-4; a possible D gene is TRBD1 (5 bases). CDR1 is MNHEY and CDR2 is SMNVEV in the germline V gene (reference sequence). The length of the CDR3 is 15 residues. V lost 6 bases to trimming and J lost 3 bases, with 14 bases between them. The CDR3: CASSRAGRPNEKLFF. In nucleotides, the CDR3 is TGTGCCAGCAGCCGGGCGGGGCGGCCTAATGAAAAACTGTTTTTT.

The genes are TRBV6-6 and TRBJ1-3, with TRBD1 as a possible D gene (5 bases). The CDR3 consists of 15 residues. The V gene lost 5 bases and the J gene lost 0 bases, with 11 bases spanning the gap. Germline V gene sequence: CDR1 MNHNY, CDR2 SVGAGI (reference sequence). This chain's CDR3 is CASSMGEYSGNTIYF. Written as DNA, the CDR3 is TGTGCCAGCAGTATGGGGGAGTACTCTGGAAACACCATATATTTT.

A few counts support this clonotype. The chain links TRBV7-2 to TRBJ2-3; 8 positions match TRBD2. J was trimmed by 2 bases and V by 5 bases; bases with no gene match: 9. CDR1 SGHTA and CDR2 FQGNSA come from the germline V gene. The CDR3 extends over 16 amino acids. The CDR3 DNA reads as TGTGCCAGCAGCCTAAAACTAGCGGCTGACACAGATACGCAGTATTTT. Its protein product is CASSLKLAADTDTQYF. Supplemented by reference TRBV7-2 and TRBJ2-3, the full variable domain reads GAGVSQSPSNKVTEKGKDVELRCDPISGHTALYWYRQSLGQGLEFLIYFQGNSAPDKSGLPSDRFSAERTGGSVSTLTIQRTQQEDSAVYLCASSLKLAADTDTQYFGPGTRLTVL.

Only a few counts were recorded for this clonotype. V usage is TRBV12-3 or TRBV12-4 and J usage is TRBJ2-1; 7 bases map to TRBD2. The V gene end was trimmed by 6 bases and the J gene end by 8 bases; junction bases not matched to a gene: 22. The CDR3 runs to 18 residues. The CDR3 DNA is TGTGCCAGCAGCCCTGACCCGCGGACGACGGGAGGAAAGGATGAGCAGTTCTTC. This sequence encodes CASSPDPRTTGGKDEQFF.

This sequence joins TRBV7-2 and TRBJ2-3, with 9 positions matching TRBD2. The CDR3 length is 17 residues. In germline, CDR1 is SGHTA, CDR2 FQGNSA. The junction had 10 bases not matched to a gene; V was cut back by 1 base and J by 5 bases. The DNA of the CDR3 is TGTGCCAGCAGCTTAGTTCCAGCGGGGGGTGGGGGAGATACGCAGTATTTT. Protein product: CASSLVPAGGGGDTQYF.

This chain connects TRBV7-2 to TRBJ2-3, with TRBD2 as a possible D gene (5 bases). In germline, CDR1 is SGHTA, CDR2 FQGNSA. V lost 8 bases, J lost 3 bases, and 18 bases lay in between. The CDR3 has 15 residues. This chain's CDR3 is CASAGLGIGTDTQYF. The CDR3 coding sequence is TGTGCCAGCGCCGGTCTCGGGATAGGGACAGATACGCAGTATTTT.

The J gene is TRBJ2-7, the V gene TRBV7-2, with a tentative D call TRBD1 (6 bases). The CDR3 covers 14 residues. Trimming took off 3 bases at V and 5 bases at J, with 14 bases between the two ends. Germline V CDR1 and CDR2: SGHTA, FQGNSA. DNA for the CDR3: TGTGCCAGCAGCTTCCACCAGGGGATCAACGAGCAGTACTTC. Translated: CASSFHQGINEQYF.

This sequence joins TRBV7-2 and TRBJ2-5; D is perhaps TRBD1 (5 bases). This CDR3 contains 13 residues. Germline CDR1 and CDR2: SGHTA and FQGNSA. V lost 4 bases and J lost 7, with 13 bases in between. Here the CDR3 reads CASSSDRYGTQYF. CDR3 coding DNA: TGTGCCAGCAGCTCCGACAGATATGGGACCCAGTACTTC.

J is TRBJ2-1 and V is TRBV4-1; 8 bases are shared with TRBD1. This CDR3 comprises 16 residues. Germline assignment: CDR1 MGHRA and CDR2 YSYEKL. The V and J ends lost 3 bases and 2 bases, in that order; junction bases with no gene match: 6. The CDR3 coding sequence is TGCGCCAGCAGCCACCCGACAGGGGAAACCTACAATGAGCAGTTCTTC. Its protein is CASSHPTGETYNEQFF.

This clonotype was seen a few times. The chain combines TRBV27 with TRBJ2-7; 8 bases are a match to TRBD1. Per germline, CDR1 MNHEY and CDR2 SMNVEV (reference sequence). The J segment lost 6 bases and the V segment lost 3 bases, leaving 22 bases of the junction unmatched. This CDR3 is 19 amino acids long. The CDR3 coding sequence is TGTGCCAGCAGTTTCCACGCCCTCCCCCGACAGGGGATTGGTTCCGAGCAGTACTTC. Its translation is CASSFHALPRQGIGSEQYF.

The rearrangement joins TRBV7-9 to TRBJ2-7; possible D gene TRBD2, 6 bases. There are 12 residues in the CDR3. Between the trimmed V and J ends, which lost 3 bases and 9 bases, there was a span of 12 bases. Germline CDR1 reads SEHNR; CDR2 reads FQNEAQ (reference sequence). The CDR3 nucleotides are TGTGCCAGCAGCTTGGTCCGGGGGTGGCAGTACTTC. Translated, it gives CASSLVRGWQYF. Complete variable domain (other parts from reference TRBV7-9 and TRBJ2-7): DTGVSQNPRHKITKRGQNVTFRCDPISEHNRLYWYRQTLGQGPEFLTYFQNEAQLEKSRLLSDRFSAERPKGSFSTLEIQRTEQGDSAMYLCASSLVRGWQYFGPGTRLTVT.

The V call is TRBV7-2, the J call TRBJ1-2; D uncertain. The CDR3 is made up of 15 amino acids. Germline loops: CDR1 SGHTA, CDR2 FQGNSA. The ends were cut back, 5 bases at V and 4 bases at J, with 17 bases in the middle. The CDR3 region has the DNA TGTGCCAGCAGCCCATCTCGCGGGCTTTCCTATGGCTACACCTTC. Protein sequence: CASSPSRGLSYGYTF.

The chain joins TRBV6-5 to TRBJ1-1, with TRBD1 identical over 8 bases. Trimming at V came to 4 bases and at J to 3 bases, leaving 7 bases not matched to a gene. In germline, CDR1 is MNHEY, CDR2 SVGAGI. This CDR3 has 15 residues. CDR3 in amino acids: CASSSWTGRDTEAFF. In nucleotides, the CDR3 is TGTGCCAGCAGTTCTTGGACAGGGCGGGACACTGAAGCTTTCTTT.

The V and J genes are TRBV18 and TRBJ2-5; D possibly uses TRBD1 or TRBD2 (6 bases each). Germline V lookup: CDR1 KGHSH, CDR2 LQKENI. The CDR3 runs to 14 residues. The V and J ends lost 3 bases and 4 bases respectively, with 12 bases between them. The DNA for the CDR3 is TGTGCCAGCTCACCCGGGGGCTCGGCAGAGACCCAGTACTTC. This encodes CASSPGGSAETQYF.

This clonotype was recorded only once. The chain employs TRBV7-6 and TRBJ1-6, with unresolved D. V was clipped by 3 bases and J by 3 bases, with 6 bases between them. Germline V gives CDR1 SGHVS, CDR2 FNYEAQ. CDR3 length: 14 residues. CDR3: CASSLVSYNSPLHF. As DNA, the CDR3 is TGTGCCAGCAGCTTGGTCAGCTATAATTCACCCCTCCACTTT.

This clonotype was seen more than once but under ten times. The gene calls are TRBV10-3 and TRBJ2-3; 9 positions match TRBD1. Germline V gene sequence: CDR1 ENHRY, CDR2 SYGVKD. The V segment lost 4 bases and the J segment 4 bases; nucleotides outside the gene matches: 9. There are 16 residues in the CDR3. CDR3 DNA sequence: TGTGCCATCAGTGCCGGGGGGACAGGGAGCCCAGATACGCAGTATTTT. Amino acids: CAISAGGTGSPDTQYF.

This clonotype occurred a few times. V is TRBV7-2 and J is TRBJ1-4; tentative D call: TRBD1 (5 bases). CDR3 length equals 14 residues. Germline CDR1 and CDR2: SGHTA and FQGNSA. V was trimmed by 2 bases and J by 8 bases, leaving 12 bases between them. In nucleotides, the CDR3 is TGTGCCAGCAGCTTATTCGGACACCAAGAAAAACTGTTTTTT. Translated: CASSLFGHQEKLFF.

The gene calls are TRBV7-2 and TRBJ2-5, with D perhaps matching TRBD1 or TRBD2 (5 bases each). Trimming shortened V by 0 bases and J by 1 base, and 12 bases separated the two germline ends. CDR1 is SGHTA and CDR2 is FQGNSA in the germline V gene. The CDR3 consists of 16 residues. CDR3 sequence (DNA): TGTGCCAGCAGCTTAGCGATTAAGGGACCCCAAGAGACCCAGTACTTC. Amino acid sequence: CASSLAIKGPQETQYF. Drawing the rest from reference TRBV7-2 and TRBJ2-5, the complete variable domain is GAGVSQSPSNKVTEKGKDVELRCDPISGHTALYWYRQSLGQGLEFLIYFQGNSAPDKSGLPSDRFSAERTGGSVSTLTIQRTQQEDSAVYLCASSLAIKGPQETQYFGPGTRLLVL.

The chain combines TRBV7-9 with TRBJ1-1; no clear D gene. Trimming took off 3 bases at V and 10 bases at J, with 9 bases between the two ends. The CDR3 runs to 11 residues. Germline V gene lookup returns CDR1 SEHNR and CDR2 FQNEAQ (reference sequence). CDR3 nucleotide sequence: TGTGCCAGCAGCTTGTTACGAGGAGCTTTCTTT. Residues: CASSLLRGAFF.